Below, one T cell receptor beta chain is given with its context. Its cognate antigen is unknown. J lost 4 bases, V lost 0 bases, and 4 bases had no gene match. The length of the CDR3 is 17 residues. Germline V gene data show CDR1 as ENHRY and CDR2 as SYGVKD. The sample is drawn from a study of CD8 T cells in ankylosing spondylitis. Whole-study results and caveats: Ankylosing spondylitis blood seemed to carry a telltale TCR beta motif made of several highly homologous variants.

Making use of molecular barcodes, quantitative 5'-RACE generated TCR beta libraries. TCRdb reprocessed the 5' RACE reads via MiXCR and lists one record per CDR3 protein. The data contain about 360,000 distinct CDR3 sequences, 20% of them singletons. The source is a male donor with ankylosing spondylitis or in good health (not recorded which). The chain recombines TRBV10-3 with TRBJ2-3, with TRBD2 matching 13 bases. The sequenced material came from blood, either unsorted or a sorted T cell fraction (not recorded which). The CDR3 protein is CAISESGTSGASDTQYF. Written as DNA, the CDR3 is TGTGCCATCAGTGAGTCTGGGACTAGCGGGGCGTCAGATACGCAGTATTTT.